A selection of T cell receptor beta chains follows, all from one sample in a study of T cell responses to AZD1222 COVID-19 vaccine. Clones were sequenced by immunoSEQ multiplex PCR, and TCRdb holds only the in-frame ones, with some missing. The repertoire consists of 150,000 to 250,000 clones, with approximately 91% occurring once and the leading ten covering around 3%. The material sequenced was peripheral blood, taken 28 days after the second AZD1222 dose. The receptors were gathered from an adult who received the AZD1222 COVID-19 vaccine. CDR3s include the opening cysteine and the closing phenylalanine or tryptophan.

>TRBJ2-7|TRBV2
CASSGLVLGVAQYEQYF
>TRBJ2-7|TRBV5-1
CASSPLRRESGEQYF
>TRBJ1-1|TRBV2
CASSGGWVNTEAFF
>TRBJ1-5|TRBV16
CASSQRTGALGSQHF
>TRBJ2-7|TRBV2
CASTGQGTNYEQYF
>TRBJ2-4|TRBV30
CAWTGGGTKNIQYF
>TRBJ2-7|TRBV1
CTSSQVKRGQYEQYF
>TRBJ1-6|TRBV3-1/TRBV3-2
CASSMRGYRTPLHF
>TRBJ1-1|TRBV30
CAWSSRGGRVLNTEAFF
>TRBJ1-2|TRBV7-8
CASSLAPPQGGYYGYTF
>TRBJ1-6|TRBV4-1
CASSQDGTPSSPLHF
>TRBJ2-1|TRBV30
CAWTQDNEQFF
>TRBJ2-7|TRBV7-2
CASSLEDRSYEQYF
>TRBJ2-7|TRBV9
CASSPGGLLEQYF
>TRBJ2-1|TRBV5-6
CASSLPTSGSHNEQFF
>TRBJ1-2|TRBV7-9
CASSRTGLSYGYTF
>TRBJ2-7|TRBV27
CASTPAGGPYEQYF
>TRBJ1-1|TRBV28
CASSRGREGNTEAFF
>TRBJ2-3|TRBV28
CASSVSRTRNTQYF
>TRBJ2-7|TRBV30
CAWSVLGQGASYEQYF
>TRBJ2-2|TRBV7-2
CASPPTGFITGELFF
>TRBJ2-7|TRBV7-9
CASSPRPGGPSRLSNEQYF
>TRBJ2-7|TRBV6-1
CASSEALVYEQYF
>TRBJ2-2|TRBV5-1
CASSFPGTGGRTGELFF
>TRBJ2-7|TRBV27
CASSPSGGGIVAGSTSYEQYF
>TRBJ1-1|TRBV5-4
CASSLVGQGRAFF
>TRBJ1-6|TRBV6-5
CASRAGTGNSPLHF
>TRBJ2-7|TRBV14
CASSQDQGSVSYEQYF
>TRBJ2-7|TRBV28
CASSPSFVGEQYF
>TRBJ1-2|TRBV6-5
CASSLSERYYGYTF
>TRBJ1-3|TRBV6-5
CASRWGHGNTIYF
>TRBJ1-2|TRBV5-8
CASSLRGARGYTF
>TRBJ2-1|TRBV7-8
CASSLDQYNEQFF
>TRBJ2-3|TRBV6-4
CASGAGGGGTDTQYF
>TRBJ2-5|TRBV24-1
CATSETGTRIRETQYF
>TRBJ2-1|TRBV9
CASSASSGAREQFF
>TRBJ2-7|TRBV28
CASSPRTVHTYEQYF
>TRBJ2-7|TRBV28
CASSFEDGLYEQYF
>TRBJ2-5|TRBV9
CASSVGPQAQETQYF
>TRBJ2-2|TRBV24-1
CATSLRTGGTGELFF
>TRBJ1-2|TRBV3-1/TRBV3-2
CASSQVPGSGYTF
>TRBJ2-7|TRBV18
CASSKTSGYEQYF
>TRBJ1-1|TRBV6-5
CATTLQGGMNTEAFF
>TRBJ2-7|TRBV5-1
CASSFLQDSSYEQYF
>TRBJ1-2|TRBV28
CASSLHPGNYGYTF
>TRBJ1-4|TRBV5-1
CASSSGDPLGEKLFF
>TRBJ2-1|TRBV11-3
CASSFGWANEQFF
>TRBJ2-7|TRBV18
CASSLDRAYEQYF
>TRBJ2-5|TRBV24-1
CATSDLQGNFQETQYF
>TRBJ2-7|TRBV7-2
CASSPRQGAYEQYF
>TRBJ2-1|TRBV12-2
CASRLGLPGLRRVEQFF
>TRBJ1-6|TRBV30
CAWSEDRGPPLHF
>TRBJ1-1|TRBV28
CASTKTRTEAFF
>TRBJ1-5|TRBV28
CASSFGRQGIFQPQHF
>TRBJ2-4|TRBV3-1/TRBV3-2
CASSQGGGSLNIQYF
>TRBJ2-5|TRBV12-3/TRBV12-4
CASRHGPRETQYF
>TRBJ2-1|TRBV6-4
CASSISGTDYDEQFF